These T cell receptor beta chains were read from a single sample in a study of CD8+CD57+ T cells in acquired aplastic anemia. TCRdb processed the reads anew with MiXCR; each CDR3 protein has one entry. The top ten clones hold 4% of a sample with some 410,000 distinct CDR3 sequences, approximately 70% of them seen once. The source material was sorted CD4+, CD8+, or CD8+CD57+ T cells (not recorded which) from PBMCs. The receptors here all came from a human donor in good health, serving as a control. Both conserved end residues are part of each CDR3. Each record gives: J gene, clone size, D gene, V gene, CDR3 DNA, CDR3 protein. D genes are given only for firm matches. Clone size is shown for a subset of rows, as once, few, many or a class of expanded clone.

J gene: TRBJ2-7; clone size: NA; D gene: NA; V gene: TRBV7-2; CDR3 DNA: TGTGCCAGCAGTCGAGCCTCTGCCGGGGCTGGGGCCTCCTACGAGCAGTACTTC; CDR3 protein: CASSRASAGAGASYEQYF
J gene: TRBJ2-1; clone size: NA; D gene: NA; V gene: TRBV25-1; CDR3 DNA: TGTGCCAGCAGTGATGTTAGGACTGGAGGTAGTGAGCAGTTCTTC; CDR3 protein: CASSDVRTGGSEQFF
J gene: TRBJ1-6; clone size: NA; D gene: NA; V gene: TRBV19; CDR3 DNA: TGTGCCAGTAGTATCGCAGGCCTCTATAATCCGCCCCTCCACTTT; CDR3 protein: CASSIAGLYNPPLHF
J gene: TRBJ1-6; clone size: many; D gene: TRBD1; V gene: TRBV4-1; CDR3 DNA: TGCGCCAGCAGCTATCCAGGGGGCTCGGGTTCACCCCTCCACTTT; CDR3 protein: CASSYPGGSGSPLHF
J gene: TRBJ1-2; clone size: many; D gene: NA; V gene: TRBV6-5; CDR3 DNA: TGTGCCAGCAGCCGCGGACAGAGCTATGGCTACACCTTC; CDR3 protein: CASSRGQSYGYTF
J gene: TRBJ1-5; clone size: NA; D gene: TRBD1; V gene: TRBV12-3/TRBV12-4; CDR3 DNA: TGTGCCAGCAGCGCTCACCGGGGACAGAATAGCTATCAGCCCCAGCATTTT; CDR3 protein: CASSAHRGQNSYQPQHF
J gene: TRBJ2-3; clone size: many; D gene: TRBD2; V gene: TRBV9; CDR3 DNA: TGTGCCAGCAGCGTAGGACTAGCGGGGGTATTATCGGATACGCAGTATTTT; CDR3 protein: CASSVGLAGVLSDTQYF
J gene: TRBJ1-6; clone size: few; D gene: TRBD1; V gene: TRBV6-5; CDR3 DNA: TGTGCCAGCAACTGGGACAGGGATAATTCACCCCTCCACTTT; CDR3 protein: CASNWDRDNSPLHF
J gene: TRBJ1-6; clone size: many; D gene: TRBD1; V gene: TRBV12-3/TRBV12-4; CDR3 DNA: TGTGCCAGCAGTTTTAGGGGACAGAATAATTCACCCCTCCACTTT; CDR3 protein: CASSFRGQNNSPLHF
J gene: TRBJ2-7; clone size: NA; D gene: NA; V gene: TRBV7-9; CDR3 DNA: TGTGCCAGCAGCTTTGAGGGCTACGAGCAGTACTTC; CDR3 protein: CASSFEGYEQYF
J gene: TRBJ2-7; clone size: NA; D gene: NA; V gene: TRBV12-3/TRBV12-4; CDR3 DNA: TGTGCCAGCAGTACCACAAATAGCGGTCTCTACGAGCAGTACTTC; CDR3 protein: CASSTTNSGLYEQYF
J gene: TRBJ1-2; clone size: once; D gene: NA; V gene: TRBV19; CDR3 DNA: TGTGCCAGTGGACGGACGAGCTACTATGGCTACACCTTC; CDR3 protein: CASGRTSYYGYTF
J gene: TRBJ1-2; clone size: many; D gene: TRBD1; V gene: TRBV10-3; CDR3 DNA: TGTGCCATCACAGGGGGCGAAAACTATGGCTACACCTTC; CDR3 protein: CAITGGENYGYTF
J gene: TRBJ2-7; clone size: once; D gene: TRBD2; V gene: TRBV9; CDR3 DNA: TGTGCCAGCAGCGTGTCGGGAGGGCTCTACGAGCAGTACTTC; CDR3 protein: CASSVSGGLYEQYF
J gene: TRBJ2-7; clone size: NA; D gene: TRBD1; V gene: TRBV9; CDR3 DNA: TGTGCCAGCAGCGTCAGGACAGGGAGAGAGCAGTACTTC; CDR3 protein: CASSVRTGREQYF
J gene: TRBJ2-7; clone size: NA; D gene: NA; V gene: TRBV7-8; CDR3 DNA: TGTGCCAGCAGCCCTCCGACAGCGTCGCCGGTTTACGAGCAGTACTTC; CDR3 protein: CASSPPTASPVYEQYF
J gene: TRBJ2-2; clone size: NA; D gene: NA; V gene: TRBV2; CDR3 DNA: TGTGCCAGTAGTGTCCGAGGCGGGGAACTGTTCTTT; CDR3 protein: CASSVRGGELFF
J gene: TRBJ1-6; clone size: NA; D gene: NA; V gene: TRBV20-1; CDR3 DNA: TGCAGTGCTACTAGCGGGGCCAAACGAGATAATTCACCTCTCCACTTT; CDR3 protein: CSATSGAKRDNSPLHF
J gene: TRBJ1-2; clone size: once; D gene: NA; V gene: TRBV9; CDR3 DNA: TGTGCCAGCAGCGTAGACGGGAGAGCTTCCTCACGTACCTATGGCTACACCTTC; CDR3 protein: CASSVDGRASSRTYGYTF
J gene: TRBJ2-4; clone size: NA; D gene: NA; V gene: TRBV15; CDR3 DNA: TGTGCCACCAGCAGGCAAGGGGGTGGCGGGGGTCGAGAGACGCAGTACTTC; CDR3 protein: CATSRQGGGGGRETQYF
J gene: TRBJ1-1; clone size: NA; D gene: TRBD1; V gene: TRBV20-1; CDR3 DNA: TGCAGTGCTAGACCGACAGGGACTAACGATGCTTTCTTT; CDR3 protein: CSARPTGTNDAFF
J gene: TRBJ1-6; clone size: NA; D gene: TRBD1; V gene: TRBV6-1; CDR3 DNA: TGTGCCGGCGGTAAAACAGGGGGTTCAGGTGAACCCCTCCACTTT; CDR3 protein: CAGGKTGGSGEPLHF
J gene: TRBJ2-7; clone size: NA; D gene: NA; V gene: TRBV7-6; CDR3 DNA: TGTGCCAGCAGCTTAGACGCGTACGAGAATTACTTC; CDR3 protein: CASSLDAYENYF
J gene: TRBJ1-1; clone size: NA; D gene: NA; V gene: TRBV7-2; CDR3 DNA: TGTGCCAGCAGCATCGACGGTCTAGTCAACACTGGCGACTTCTTT; CDR3 protein: CASSIDGLVNTGDFF
J gene: TRBJ1-6; clone size: NA; D gene: NA; V gene: TRBV2; CDR3 DNA: TGTGCCAGCGGTACGGGTTTTAATTCACCCCTCCACTTT; CDR3 protein: CASGTGFNSPLHF
J gene: TRBJ2-7; clone size: NA; D gene: NA; V gene: TRBV25-1; CDR3 DNA: TGTTCCACCAGTGCCCCGCAGGTACTCTACGAGCAGTACTTC; CDR3 protein: CSTSAPQVLYEQYF
J gene: TRBJ2-7; clone size: NA; D gene: NA; V gene: TRBV12-3/TRBV12-4; CDR3 DNA: TGTGCCAGCAGTTCAGGAGGGAGGGGGACCGAGCAGTACTTC; CDR3 protein: CASSSGGRGTEQYF
J gene: TRBJ1-5; clone size: NA; D gene: NA; V gene: TRBV7-2; CDR3 DNA: TGCGCCAGCAGCCCGGCCCAGGGTGGACAAGAGACCCAGCATTTT; CDR3 protein: CASSPAQGGQETQHF
J gene: TRBJ2-5; clone size: once; D gene: TRBD1; V gene: TRBV5-1; CDR3 DNA: TGCGCCAGCAGCTTGGAGGGGGACAGGGGTAGTGAGACCCAGTACTTC; CDR3 protein: CASSLEGDRGSETQYF
J gene: TRBJ1-1; clone size: many; D gene: NA; V gene: TRBV6-5; CDR3 DNA: TGTGCCAGCAGTTCCCCTAGTATGGCAGCTTTCTTT; CDR3 protein: CASSSPSMAAFF
J gene: TRBJ2-7; clone size: few; D gene: TRBD2; V gene: TRBV9; CDR3 DNA: TGTGCCAGCAGCGCTAGCGGGGGGGCCTACGAGCAGTACTTC; CDR3 protein: CASSASGGAYEQYF
J gene: TRBJ1-6; clone size: NA; D gene: TRBD1; V gene: TRBV5-1; CDR3 DNA: TGCGCCACCAGCGCAGGACAGGGGCCAAATGGTTCACCCCTCCACTTT; CDR3 protein: CATSAGQGPNGSPLHF
J gene: TRBJ1-1; clone size: NA; D gene: NA; V gene: TRBV20-1; CDR3 DNA: TGCAGTGCTAGAGACAGGACAACTAATGCTTTCTTT; CDR3 protein: CSARDRTTNAFF
J gene: TRBJ1-5; clone size: NA; D gene: NA; V gene: TRBV2; CDR3 DNA: TGTGCCAGCAGTGTCGGGGAGGATCAGCCCCAGCATTTT; CDR3 protein: CASSVGEDQPQHF
J gene: TRBJ2-1; clone size: NA; D gene: NA; V gene: TRBV7-2; CDR3 DNA: TGTGCCAGCAGCGTAGCTCGGGGGGCCGAGACTGAGCAGTTCTTC; CDR3 protein: CASSVARGAETEQFF
J gene: TRBJ2-7; clone size: NA; D gene: NA; V gene: TRBV6-2/TRBV6-3; CDR3 DNA: TGTGCCAGCAATACGGCCGGGGGAGAGCAGTACTTC; CDR3 protein: CASNTAGGEQYF
J gene: TRBJ1-5; clone size: many; D gene: NA; V gene: TRBV7-2; CDR3 DNA: TGTGCCAGCAGCTCCTCACGACAGAATCAGCCCCAGCATTTT; CDR3 protein: CASSSSRQNQPQHF
J gene: TRBJ1-1; clone size: NA; D gene: TRBD1; V gene: TRBV29-1; CDR3 DNA: TGCAGCGTACGTTCCGGGACAGCTAACACTGAAGCTTTCTTT; CDR3 protein: CSVRSGTANTEAFF
J gene: TRBJ1-1; clone size: many; D gene: NA; V gene: TRBV3-1; CDR3 DNA: TGTGCCAGCAGCCAAGAGGCAGGGAGGGGTAACACTGAAGCTTTCTTT; CDR3 protein: CASSQEAGRGNTEAFF
J gene: TRBJ1-4; clone size: many; D gene: NA; V gene: TRBV4-3; CDR3 DNA: TGCGCCAGCAGCCAGGATCCGGGACCGGATGAAAAACTGTTTTTT; CDR3 protein: CASSQDPGPDEKLFF
J gene: TRBJ1-2; clone size: NA; D gene: NA; V gene: TRBV29-1; CDR3 DNA: TGCAGCGTTGGCAGGGCGTCTGGCTACACCTTC; CDR3 protein: CSVGRASGYTF
J gene: TRBJ2-7; clone size: many; D gene: TRBD1; V gene: TRBV6-6; CDR3 DNA: TGTGCCAGCAGTTTCGACAGGGTAATAAACGAGCAGTACTTC; CDR3 protein: CASSFDRVINEQYF
J gene: TRBJ2-3; clone size: NA; D gene: TRBD2; V gene: TRBV11-2; CDR3 DNA: TGTGCCAGCAGCTTTGGTCGTAGCGGGGGGGCATCAGATACGCAGTATTTT; CDR3 protein: CASSFGRSGGASDTQYF
J gene: TRBJ2-7; clone size: NA; D gene: NA; V gene: TRBV15; CDR3 DNA: TGTGCCTTTGGGACGGCCTCTTCATACGAGCAGTACTTC; CDR3 protein: CAFGTASSYEQYF
J gene: TRBJ1-2; clone size: NA; D gene: NA; V gene: TRBV20-1; CDR3 DNA: TGCAGCGTTGGTCTGGGACCGGGGACTGGAAACACCTTC; CDR3 protein: CSVGLGPGTGNTF
J gene: TRBJ2-5; clone size: once; D gene: TRBD2; V gene: TRBV7-2; CDR3 DNA: TGTGCCAGCAGCTGGGCGGGGGGTCAGCCCCACCAGTACTTC; CDR3 protein: CASSWAGGQPHQYF
J gene: TRBJ2-2; clone size: many; D gene: NA; V gene: TRBV7-2; CDR3 DNA: TGTGCCAGCAGACACAGGCGTAACACCGGGGAGCTGTTTTTT; CDR3 protein: CASRHRRNTGELFF
J gene: TRBJ2-1; clone size: many; D gene: TRBD1; V gene: TRBV12-3/TRBV12-4; CDR3 DNA: TGTGCCAGCAGTTTGGTAGGGGGCTTATACAATGAGCAGTTCTTC; CDR3 protein: CASSLVGGLYNEQFF
J gene: TRBJ2-3; clone size: many; D gene: TRBD1; V gene: TRBV20-1; CDR3 DNA: TGCAGTGCTACCACGGGACAGGTTCTTAAAGATACGCAGTATTTT; CDR3 protein: CSATTGQVLKDTQYF
J gene: TRBJ2-3; clone size: NA; D gene: NA; V gene: TRBV9; CDR3 DNA: TGTGCCAGCAGCGTAGGGTGGGGGGGCGGCAATGAGCAGTATTTT; CDR3 protein: CASSVGWGGGNEQYF
J gene: TRBJ1-2; clone size: many; D gene: NA; V gene: TRBV5-5; CDR3 DNA: TGTGCCAGCAGCTTGGTTGAGGCAGACTTACATGGCTACACCTTC; CDR3 protein: CASSLVEADLHGYTF
J gene: TRBJ2-7; clone size: NA; D gene: NA; V gene: TRBV7-2; CDR3 DNA: TGTGCCAGCAGCCCAGGACTGTGGTCTACCTACGAGCAGTACTTC; CDR3 protein: CASSPGLWSTYEQYF
J gene: TRBJ1-6; clone size: NA; D gene: NA; V gene: TRBV9; CDR3 DNA: TGTGCCACCAGCAGGACAGCGAGTGAGCGACCCCTCCACTTT; CDR3 protein: CATSRTASERPLHF
J gene: TRBJ2-7; clone size: NA; D gene: TRBD2; V gene: TRBV10-2; CDR3 DNA: TGCTTCTGCAGCCGTAGCGGGTTAGCCTACGAGCAGTACTTC; CDR3 protein: CFCSRSGLAYEQYF
J gene: TRBJ2-7; clone size: NA; D gene: TRBD2; V gene: TRBV6-6; CDR3 DNA: TGTGCCAGCAGGCTAGCGGGGGCTTTTGGGCAGTACTTC; CDR3 protein: CASRLAGAFGQYF
J gene: TRBJ1-1; clone size: many; D gene: NA; V gene: TRBV12-3/TRBV12-4; CDR3 DNA: TGTGCCAGCAGTTTAAGGGGAATAGATGCTTTCTTT; CDR3 protein: CASSLRGIDAFF
J gene: TRBJ1-4; clone size: NA; D gene: NA; V gene: TRBV2; CDR3 DNA: TGTGCCAGCAGCAGAGAGACAGGTACAAATGAAAAACTGTTTTTT; CDR3 protein: CASSRETGTNEKLFF
J gene: TRBJ1-1; clone size: NA; D gene: TRBD1; V gene: TRBV20-1; CDR3 DNA: TGCAGTGCTAGGGCCGGTGGGACAGATACTTTCTTT; CDR3 protein: CSARAGGTDTFF